These 28 T cell receptor beta chains were sequenced from one sample in a study of CD4 T cells in relation to SARS-CoV-2 and coronaviruses. Clones were sequenced by immunoSEQ multiplex PCR, and TCRdb holds only the in-frame ones, with some missing. The data hold some 44,000 clones, with roughly four fifths observed a single time. Antigen specificity for these receptors is unknown. The sequenced sample consisted of naive CD4+ T cells from PBMCs, cultured in vitro. Subset defined: naive CD4+ T cells isolated by negative enrichment. The receptors shown here come from an adult with COVID-19.

This clone is a singleton in its sample. The chain has TRBV9 and TRBJ2-3; D remains unclear. Trimming left V 2 bases short and J 0 bases short, with 7 bases between. Germline assignment: CDR1 SGDLS and CDR2 YYNGEE. The CDR3 covers 14 residues. The CDR3 region is CASSVRASTDTQYF. For the CDR3, the DNA is TGTGCCAGCAGCGTCCGTGCTAGCACAGATACGCAGTATTTT. The full variable domain, its missing parts supplied by reference TRBV9 and TRBJ2-3, is DSGVTQTPKHLITATGQRVTLRCSPRSGDLSVYWYQQSLDQGLQFLIQYYNGEERAKGNILERFSAQQFPDLHSELNLSSLELGDSALYFCASSVRASTDTQYFGPGTRLTVL.

CDR3 in amino acids: CASRLSLNYGYTF. In DNA form, the CDR3 reads TGTGCCAGCAGACTGAGCCTGAACTATGGCTACACCTTC. The chain couples TRBV7-2 to TRBJ1-2; D not certain. Germline lookup yields CDR1 SGHTA and CDR2 FQGNSA. CDR3 length: 13 amino acids. The germline V and J ends were trimmed by 6 bases and 2 bases, with 10 bases remaining between them.

J is TRBJ1-5 and V is TRBV19, with D uncertain. The V gene lost 3 bases and the J gene lost 5 bases, with 11 bases spanning the gap. This CDR3 spans 14 amino acids. Germline assignment: CDR1 LNHDA and CDR2 SQIVND (reference sequence). DNA of the CDR3: TGTGCCAGTAGTATCAGTGGTGGGGATCAGCCCCAGCATTTT. This gives the protein CASSISGGDQPQHF.

V and J are TRBV7-9 and TRBJ1-6; D is unclear. This CDR3 contains 15 residues. Germline values: CDR1 SEHNR, CDR2 FQNEAQ (reference sequence). Trimming removed 5 bases from V and 1 base from J, with 9 bases in between. CDR3 region: CASSPPESYNSPLHF. The CDR3, as DNA: TGTGCCAGCAGCCCGCCGGAGTCCTATAATTCACCCCTCCACTTT.

The chain couples TRBV18 to TRBJ2-7; 14 nucleotides line up with TRBD2. CDR1 and CDR2 (germline): KGHSH, LQKENI. This CDR3 has 14 residues. Trimming removed 5 bases from V and 3 bases from J; junction bases left unmatched: 0. The CDR3 region has the DNA TGTGCCAGCTCAGGGACTAGCGGGAGCTACGAGCAGTACTTC. This codes for CASSGTSGSYEQYF. The variable domain in full, completed from reference TRBV18 and TRBJ2-7, reads NAGVMQNPRHLVRRRGQEARLRCSPMKGHSHVYWYRQLPEEGLKFMVYLQKENIIDESGMPKERFSAEFPKEGPSILRIQQVVRGDSAAYFCASSGTSGSYEQYFGPGTRLTVT.

This rearrangement joins TRBV20-1 to TRBJ2-1; no reliable D call. Germline V gene data show CDR1 as DFQATT and CDR2 as SNEGSKA (reference sequence). The CDR3 is made up of 14 amino acids. Trimming stripped 3 bases from V and 8 bases from J, with 17 bases between. As DNA, the CDR3 is TGCAGTGCTAGTGACGCGAAGGCGGTGGATGAGCAGTTCTTC. Amino acid sequence: CSASDAKAVDEQFF.

The J gene is TRBJ2-2, the V gene TRBV11-3; tentatively, D is TRBD2 (6 bases). Germline V gene data show CDR1 as SGHNT and CDR2 as YENEEA. The germline V and J ends were trimmed by 1 base and 3 bases, with 12 bases remaining between them. The CDR3 contains 16 residues. The CDR3 here is CASSLGARRDTGELFF. In DNA, the CDR3 is TGTGCCAGCAGCTTAGGAGCCAGGAGGGACACCGGGGAGCTGTTTTTT.

The V and J genes are TRBV29-1 and TRBJ2-3, with a possible D match to TRBD2 (5 bases). CDR1 SQVTM and CDR2 ANQGSEA come from the germline V gene. Trimming removed 3 bases from V and 0 bases from J, with 7 bases in between. The CDR3 is made up of 13 amino acids. The CDR3 loop reads CSVEGGSTDTQYF. DNA for the CDR3: TGCAGCGTTGAGGGCGGGAGCACAGATACGCAGTATTTT.

V and J are TRBV23-1 and TRBJ2-3; 8 bases fit TRBD2. TRBV23-1 qualifies as an ORF whose function is uncertain. Unmatched junction bases numbered 5, after V lost 0 bases and J lost 3 bases. The CDR3 contains 16 residues. CDR3 region: CASSQSTTGGTDTQYF. CDR3 coding DNA: TGCGCCAGCAGTCAATCGACTACGGGAGGGACAGATACGCAGTATTTT.

A single count supports this clone. The chain carries TRBV2 and TRBJ2-7, with 13 bases that match TRBD2. Germline CDR1 and CDR2: SNHLY and FYNNEI. Trimming removed 6 bases from V and 5 bases from J; junction bases left unmatched: 4. This CDR3 comprises 14 residues. CDR3 protein: CASRYGLAGDEQYF. The CDR3 DNA sequence: TGTGCCAGCAGATATGGACTAGCGGGAGACGAGCAGTACTTC.

The gene calls are TRBV28 and TRBJ1-6; D not resolved. CDR1 is MDHEN and CDR2 is SYDVKM in the germline V gene. V was cut by 5 bases and J by 3 bases, with 14 bases left in between. The CDR3 is 16 residues long. This CDR3 is CASSPTGRGYNSPLHF. CDR3 DNA: TGTGCCAGCAGTCCAACCGGGAGAGGCTATAATTCACCCCTCCACTTT. The whole variable domain, filled in from reference TRBV28 and TRBJ1-6, reads DVKVTQSSRYLVKRTGEKVFLECVQDMDHENMFWYRQDPGLGLRLIYFSYDVKMKEKGDIPEGYSVSREKKERFSLILESASTNQTSMYLCASSPTGRGYNSPLHFGNGTRLTVT.

This clone was seen just once. The rearrangement uses TRBV5-6 and TRBJ1-1; TRBD1 agrees at 12 bases. Germline V gives CDR1 SGHDT, CDR2 YYEEEE. The CDR3 spans 19 residues. V shed 4 bases, J shed 3 bases, and the junction held 16 bases outside the gene matches. The CDR3 is CASSPPRLGQGARDTEAFF. The DNA for the CDR3 is TGTGCCAGCAGCCCCCCACGGTTGGGACAGGGGGCGAGAGACACTGAAGCTTTCTTT.

The chain employs TRBV5-4 and TRBJ2-7; D is undetermined. The CDR3 is made up of 12 amino acids. Germline-derived CDR1 and CDR2 are SGHNT and YYREEE (reference sequence). Deletions cut 2 bases from V and 4 bases from J, with 7 bases between. CDR3: CASSFSEYEQYF. The CDR3 coding sequence is TGTGCCAGCAGCTTTTCGGAGTACGAGCAGTACTTC.

The chain recombines TRBV2 with TRBJ1-4; D uncertain. Germline-derived CDR1 and CDR2 are SNHLY and FYNNEI. V was trimmed by 7 bases and J by 4 bases, leaving 16 bases between them. CDR3 size: 15 residues. CDR3 loop: CASTPQAGFNEKLFF. CDR3 DNA sequence: TGTGCCAGCACCCCCCAGGCCGGTTTTAATGAAAAACTGTTTTTT.

The genes are TRBV4-1 and TRBJ1-5; D gene ambiguous. Trimming removed 4 bases at V and 2 bases at J, with 15 bases between. CDR1 is MGHRA, CDR2 YSYEKL, per germline. The CDR3 spans 16 residues. CDR3 residues: CASSLVGGLGNQPQHF. The CDR3 DNA follows: TGCGCCAGCAGCCTAGTGGGAGGGTTGGGCAATCAGCCCCAGCATTTT.

The gene calls are TRBV19 and TRBJ2-3; perhaps TRBD1 as D (6 bases). Germline CDR1 LNHDA, CDR2 SQIVND (reference sequence). The CDR3 has 11 residues. Trimming cost V 10 bases and J 5 bases, with 10 bases left between them. CDR3 bases: TGTGCCACCCAGGACAGAGATACGCAGTATTTT. It specifies CATQDRDTQYF. The entire variable domain, with the rest obtained from reference TRBV19 and TRBJ2-3, is as follows: DGGITQSPKYLFRKEGQNVTLSCEQNLNHDAMYWYRQDPGQGLRLIYYSQIVNDFQKGDIAEGYSVSREKKESFPLTVTSAQKNPTAFYLCATQDRDTQYFGPGTRLTVL.

The genes are TRBV30 and TRBJ2-1, with 7 bases that match TRBD2. The junction had 21 bases not matched to a gene; V was cut back by 2 bases and J by 8 bases. CDR3 length: 18 residues. From germline, CDR1 is GTSNPN and CDR2 SVGIG (reference sequence). The CDR3 reads CAWSFPPRGGRNRDEQFF. CDR3 in DNA: TGTGCCTGGAGTTTCCCCCCACGAGGCGGGAGAAATAGGGATGAGCAGTTCTTC.

The V call is TRBV7-9, the J call TRBJ2-2, with 7 bases that match TRBD1. The V and J ends lost 10 bases and 8 bases, in that order; junction bases with no gene match: 7. Germline loops: CDR1 SEHNR, CDR2 FQNEAQ (reference sequence). CDR3 length: 12 amino acids. The CDR3 loop reads CAIKDRAGELFF. Written as DNA, the CDR3 is TGTGCCATCAAAGACAGGGCAGGGGAGCTGTTTTTT.

The chain joins TRBV5-1 to TRBJ2-7; 7 bases map to TRBD1. The CDR3 length is 13 residues. Trimming took 4 bases from V and 10 from J; bases not matched to a gene: 11. Germline CDR1 and CDR2: SGHRS and YFSETQ. The CDR3 DNA sequence: TGCGCCAGCAGCCGCGACGGGACAGACCTTCAGTACTTC. Translating it yields CASSRDGTDLQYF.

This sequence joins TRBV5-1 and TRBJ2-3; no reliable D call. The CDR3 is 15 amino acids. CDR1 and CDR2 from the germline V gene are SGHRS and YFSETQ. Trimming took off 1 base at V and 0 bases at J, with 9 bases between the two ends. CDR3 nucleotide sequence: TGCGCCAGCAGCTTGATCCCGAGCAGCACAGATACGCAGTATTTT. It codes for CASSLIPSSTDTQYF.

J is TRBJ1-2 and V is TRBV7-9; TRBD1 might be the D (5 bases). With 5 bases removed from V and 6 bases from J, the gap between germline ends came to 19 bases. From germline, CDR1 is SEHNR and CDR2 FQNEAQ (reference sequence). The CDR3 contains 15 residues. This chain's CDR3 is CASSPSWDSENGYTF. The DNA of the CDR3 is TGTGCCAGCAGCCCATCTTGGGACTCAGAAAATGGCTACACCTTC.

V usage is TRBV29-1 and J usage is TRBJ1-5; D perhaps matches TRBD1 (5 bases). The V gene lost 1 base and the J gene lost 0 bases, with 13 bases spanning the gap. This CDR3 has 16 amino acids. CDR1 is SQVTM, CDR2 ANQGSEA, per germline. The CDR3 loop reads CSVEGIGTDSNQPQHF. In DNA form, the CDR3 reads TGCAGCGTTGAAGGTATCGGGACGGATAGCAATCAGCCCCAGCATTTT.

This chain connects TRBV19 to TRBJ2-5, with 7 bases aligning to TRBD1. The V and J ends lost 5 bases and 6 bases, in that order; junction bases with no gene match: 9. There are 14 residues in the CDR3. Germline CDR1 is LNHDA and CDR2 is SQIVND (reference sequence). CDR3 loop: CASSLRGRQKTQYF. The CDR3 coding sequence is TGTGCCAGTAGTCTGAGGGGGCGCCAGAAGACCCAGTACTTC.

Turning to this clone: In the same sample, other DNA sequences code for this CDR3. This chain links TRBV12-3 or TRBV12-4 with TRBJ1-1; the match to TRBD1 covers 8 bases. This CDR3 is built from 13 residues. V dropped 11 bases and J dropped 5; count of bases not matched to a gene: 10. CDR3 loop: CAGKGQGGTEAFF. CDR3 DNA: TGTGCCGGAAAAGGACAGGGAGGGACTGAAGCTTTCTTT.

The chain carries TRBV28 and TRBJ2-1; TRBD2 aligns across 8 bases. The CDR3 is 17 amino acids. Per germline, CDR1 MDHEN and CDR2 SYDVKM. Trimming took 8 bases from V and 4 from J; bases not matched to a gene: 16. Here the CDR3 DNA reads TGTGCCAGCGGTACCCGCACGGCGGGAGGAGAATACAATGAGCAGTTCTTC. This encodes CASGTRTAGGEYNEQFF.

V and J are TRBV19 and TRBJ2-1; 7 positions match TRBD2. Trimming cost V 7 bases and J 1 base; bases outside gene matches: 4. The CDR3 runs 14 residues. The germline V gene encodes CDR1 LNHDA and CDR2 SQIVND (reference sequence). The CDR3 reads CASNAGASYNEQFF. CDR3 nucleotides: TGTGCCAGTAATGCGGGAGCTTCCTACAATGAGCAGTTCTTC. The variable domain in full, completed from reference TRBV19 and TRBJ2-1, reads DGGITQSPKYLFRKEGQNVTLSCEQNLNHDAMYWYRQDPGQGLRLIYYSQIVNDFQKGDIAEGYSVSREKKESFPLTVTSAQKNPTAFYLCASNAGASYNEQFFGPGTRLTVL.

The chain has TRBV6-5 and TRBJ1-6; TRBD1 is a possible D gene (5 bases). CDR1 is MNHEY and CDR2 is SVGAGI in the germline V gene. Trimming removed 10 bases from V and 8 bases from J, with 18 bases in between. The CDR3 covers 14 residues. The CDR3 sequence: CAISLGLLDSPLHF. DNA for the CDR3: TGTGCCATTTCCCTGGGGCTCTTGGATTCACCCCTCCACTTT.

The chain combines TRBV7-2 with TRBJ2-2; 7 bases are shared with TRBD1. Germline-derived CDR1 and CDR2 are SGHTA and FQGNSA. J lost 2 bases, V lost 4 bases, and 4 bases had no gene match. The CDR3 is 15 amino acids. The CDR3 loop reads CASSSGQVNTGELFF. As DNA, the CDR3 is TGTGCCAGCAGCTCCGGACAGGTTAACACCGGGGAGCTGTTTTTT.